This T cell receptor beta chain stems from a study of blood T cell repertoires in COVID-19. About the study: Specimens from acute and convalescent COVID-19 originated in the United States, Italy and Spain. The cDNA or gDNA used as material had been derived from T cells, B-cell-depleted T cells, or PBMCs.

How the authors handled the data: Reference gene primer amplification gave estimated nucleated cell counts. Method: immunoSEQ multiplex PCR; TCRdb's copy keeps in-frame clones and lacks some. That table furnishes V, J and clone size, whereas the DNA furnished D and trimming. The sample includes nearly 110,000 clones, 88% of them seen just once. CDR1 is LGHDT and CDR2 is YNNKEL in the germline V gene (reference sequence). The V segment lost 0 bases and the J segment 7 bases; nucleotides outside the gene matches: 9. CDR3 length: 16 residues. The receptor comes from a man aged 45-65 years with active or convalescent COVID-19. The sequencing input was peripheral blood. This chain links TRBV3-1 (or the pseudogene TRBV3-2) with TRBJ2-1, with TRBD1 matching 7 bases. The CDR3 protein is CASSQDVRGRLNEQFF. CDR3 in DNA: TGTGCCAGCAGCCAAGATGTAAGGGGGCGGTTGAATGAGCAGTTCTTC.